A selection of T cell receptor beta chains follows, all from one sample in a study of T-cell reconstitution after alpha-beta-depleted transplantation in children. Via MiXCR, TCRdb re-called the PCR reads, giving one row per CDR3 protein. The profile shows about 600,000 distinct CDR3 sequences, over 9.5% of them singletons. Specimen: PBMCs from the stem cell graft donor, collected from the stem cell graft. The source of these receptors is a human donor who donated a stem cell graft to a child with acute myeloid leukemia. Both conserved end residues are part of each CDR3. D genes are given only for firm matches. The size entry is marked missing in some rows and otherwise reads once, few, many or a size class.

J: TRBJ1-1; size: NA; D: NA; V: TRBV14; CDR3: CASSPSFTGYTEAFF; DNA: TGTGCCAGCAGTCCCTCATTTACAGGCTACACTGAAGCTTTCTTT
J: TRBJ2-5; size: NA; D: NA; V: TRBV12-3/TRBV12-4; CDR3: CASRGPWDTGTYQETQYF; DNA: TGTGCCAGCAGAGGTCCATGGGACACGGGAACGTACCAAGAGACCCAGTACTTC
J: TRBJ1-6; size: NA; D: TRBD1; V: TRBV11-2; CDR3: CASSLTGTLSSYNSPLHF; DNA: TGTGCCAGCAGCTTGACAGGGACCCTTAGCTCCTATAATTCACCCCTCCACTTT
J: TRBJ1-1; size: NA; D: NA; V: TRBV28; CDR3: CASSLSGAMNTEAFF; DNA: TGTGCCAGCAGTTTATCTGGGGCCATGAACACTGAAGCTTTCTTT
J: TRBJ2-1; size: few; D: TRBD2; V: TRBV10-3; CDR3: CAISERGSASGGYNEQFF; DNA: TGTGCCATCAGTGAACGCGGGAGTGCCTCCGGGGGTTACAATGAGCAGTTCTTC
J: TRBJ1-3; size: few; D: NA; V: TRBV20-1; CDR3: CSALDLTPASGNTIYF; DNA: TGCAGTGCTCTGGACCTTACCCCGGCATCTGGAAACACCATATATTTT
J: TRBJ1-1; size: NA; D: NA; V: TRBV20-1; CDR3: CSAVWRGANTEAFF; DNA: TGCAGTGCTGTCTGGCGGGGGGCGAACACTGAAGCTTTCTTT
J: TRBJ2-3; size: NA; D: NA; V: TRBV6-2/TRBV6-3; CDR3: CASSYSGTPTDTQYF; DNA: TGTGCCAGCAGTTACTCGGGGACTCCTACAGATACGCAGTATTTT
J: TRBJ2-7; size: many; D: NA; V: TRBV24-1; CDR3: CATSEYNKEEQYF; DNA: TGTGCCACCAGTGAGTACAATAAAGAAGAGCAGTACTTC
J: TRBJ1-1; size: few; D: NA; V: TRBV12-3/TRBV12-4; CDR3: CASSFDNTEAFF; DNA: TGTGCCAGCAGTTTCGATAACACTGAAGCTTTCTTT
J: TRBJ2-5; size: many; D: TRBD2; V: TRBV27; CDR3: CASSLGTSGGGETQYF; DNA: TGTGCCAGCAGTCTGGGGACTAGCGGAGGGGGGGAGACCCAGTACTTC
J: TRBJ2-2; size: many; D: TRBD2; V: TRBV5-1; CDR3: CASRSGLENTGELFF; DNA: TGCGCCAGCAGGTCGGGACTAGAAAACACCGGGGAGCTGTTTTTT
J: TRBJ2-7; size: few; D: TRBD1; V: TRBV28; CDR3: CASSPTDRGSHEQYF; DNA: TGTGCCAGCAGTCCGACCGACAGGGGTTCCCACGAGCAGTACTTC
J: TRBJ2-1; size: NA; D: TRBD2; V: TRBV3-1; CDR3: CASSEGTSGGYSYNEQFF; DNA: TGTGCCAGCAGCGAGGGGACTAGCGGGGGCTACTCCTACAATGAGCAGTTCTTC
J: TRBJ1-6; size: NA; D: NA; V: TRBV7-9; CDR3: CASSGGAKGSPLHF; DNA: TGTGCCAGCAGCGGGGGGGCAAAAGGATCACCCCTCCACTTT
J: TRBJ1-1; size: NA; D: NA; V: TRBV11-1; CDR3: CASSRWTANTEAFF; DNA: TGTGCCAGCAGCCGATGGACGGCTAACACTGAAGCTTTCTTT
J: TRBJ2-7; size: NA; D: TRBD2; V: TRBV29-1; CDR3: CSVQIGTSGSYEQYF; DNA: TGCAGCGTTCAAATCGGGACTAGCGGCTCCTACGAGCAGTACTTC
J: TRBJ1-5; size: few; D: NA; V: TRBV20-1; CDR3: CSAWGPAGNQPQHF; DNA: TGCAGTGCTTGGGGCCCTGCCGGCAATCAGCCCCAGCATTTT
J: TRBJ2-7; size: few; D: NA; V: TRBV20-1; CDR3: CSARGGVAFYEQYF; DNA: TGCAGTGCTAGAGGTGGAGTGGCCTTCTACGAGCAGTACTTC
J: TRBJ2-3; size: NA; D: NA; V: TRBV6-5; CDR3: CASSYRKSTDTQYF; DNA: TGTGCCAGCAGTTATCGCAAATCCACAGATACGCAGTATTTT
J: TRBJ1-4; size: many; D: NA; V: TRBV29-1; CDR3: CSVEGDGNEKLFF; DNA: TGCAGCGTTGAAGGGGACGGTAATGAAAAACTGTTTTTT
J: TRBJ2-1; size: NA; D: TRBD2; V: TRBV11-1; CDR3: CASSSSSPGLAGALNYNEQFF; DNA: TGTGCCAGCAGCTCGAGTTCACCGGGACTAGCGGGAGCTTTAAACTACAATGAGCAGTTCTTC
J: TRBJ2-5; size: NA; D: TRBD2; V: TRBV20-1; CDR3: CSAQSGIETQYF; DNA: TGCAGTGCTCAGAGCGGGATCGAGACCCAGTACTTC
J: TRBJ1-4; size: few; D: TRBD1; V: TRBV29-1; CDR3: CSVGTGVEEKLFF; DNA: TGCAGCGTTGGGACAGGGGTAGAAGAAAAACTGTTTTTT
J: TRBJ1-5; size: many; D: NA; V: TRBV24-1; CDR3: CATSQGSSNQPQHF; DNA: TGTGCCACCAGTCAGGGGTCGAGCAATCAGCCCCAGCATTTT
J: TRBJ2-7; size: NA; D: TRBD2; V: TRBV5-1; CDR3: CASRAGLAGSSYEQYF; DNA: TGCGCCAGCAGGGCTGGACTAGCGGGGAGCTCCTACGAGCAGTACTTC
J: TRBJ1-1; size: NA; D: NA; V: TRBV10-3; CDR3: CAISTGNSYEAFF; DNA: TGTGCCATCAGTACAGGAAACTCCTACGAGGCTTTCTTT
J: TRBJ2-5; size: many; D: NA; V: TRBV7-6; CDR3: CASSPIIRETQYF; DNA: TGTGCCAGCAGCCCCATAATCAGGGAGACCCAGTACTTC
J: TRBJ2-6; size: few; D: TRBD1; V: TRBV20-1; CDR3: CSASGTAKFSGANVLTF; DNA: TGCAGTGCATCCGGGACAGCGAAATTCTCTGGGGCCAACGTCCTGACTTTC
J: TRBJ2-7; size: NA; D: TRBD2; V: TRBV20-1; CDR3: CSARFPSGRAIIEQYF; DNA: TGCAGTGCTAGATTTCCTAGCGGGAGGGCTATCATCGAGCAGTACTTC
J: TRBJ2-7; size: few; D: NA; V: TRBV2; CDR3: CASRLADSYEQYF; DNA: TGTGCCAGCAGGCTAGCTGATTCCTACGAGCAGTACTTC
J: TRBJ2-3; size: many; D: NA; V: TRBV4-3; CDR3: CASSQGSSPGDTQYF; DNA: TGCGCCAGCAGCCAAGGTTCCTCCCCAGGGGATACGCAGTATTTT
J: TRBJ2-3; size: NA; D: NA; V: TRBV11-2; CDR3: CASSRTGRGADTQYF; DNA: TGTGCCAGCAGCCGTACAGGGAGGGGGGCAGATACGCAGTATTTT
J: TRBJ2-5; size: NA; D: NA; V: TRBV24-1; CDR3: CATSDFQETQYF; DNA: TGTGCCACCAGTGATTTCCAAGAGACCCAGTACTTC
J: TRBJ1-1; size: few; D: NA; V: TRBV6-6; CDR3: CASRETVTEAFF; DNA: TGTGCCAGCAGGGAGACAGTCACTGAAGCTTTCTTT
J: TRBJ2-2; size: few; D: TRBD1; V: TRBV5-1; CDR3: CASSSDRGGPTGELFF; DNA: TGCGCCAGCAGCTCCGACAGGGGGGGCCCCACCGGGGAGCTGTTTTTT